What follows are 2 T cell receptor beta chains derived from one specimen sequenced in a study of shared clonotypes between healthy human individuals. Repertoires were generated with immunoSEQ multiplex PCR, while TCRdb's copy carries only in-frame clones and drops some. The repertoire has 780,000 or so clones, 72% of them found once; the top ten carry more than 1.5%. The source material was memory CD4+ T cells sorted from blood. Subset indicated: CD45RA-negative fraction. These receptors all come from a woman in her 30s in good health.

The chain employs TRBV2 and TRBJ2-1, with D unresolved. The germline gives CDR1 SNHLY, CDR2 FYNNEI. The CDR3 runs to 13 residues. V was cut by 6 bases and J by 6 bases, with 12 bases left in between. This CDR3 is CASRPPQSNEQFF. In DNA, the CDR3 is TGTGCCAGCAGACCCCCACAATCCAATGAGCAGTTCTTC.

A remark on this clone: Other DNA variants within this sample encode the same CDR3. This sequence joins TRBV18 and TRBJ2-1, with TRBD2 identical over 10 bases. Germline-derived CDR1 and CDR2 are KGHSH and LQKENI. The CDR3 contains 17 residues. With 3 bases clipped from V and 0 bases from J, the junction kept 5 bases outside the gene matches. As DNA, the CDR3 is TGTGCCAGCTCACCTCGGACTAGCGGAAGCTCCTACAATGAGCAGTTCTTC. It is translated as CASSPRTSGSSYNEQFF.